Sequencing of this TCR beta chain was carried out in a study of blood T cell repertoires in COVID-19. TCRdb's copy holds only in-frame clones and misses some; the assay was immunoSEQ multiplex PCR. The data show about 110,000 clones, with 70% to 85% seen just once and 11% to 15% held by the top ten. Germline lookup yields CDR1 WSHSY and CDR2 SAAADI. The CDR3 is 11 amino acids. Trimming left V 6 bases short and J 7 bases short, with 4 bases between. V usage is TRBV10-2 and J usage is TRBJ1-6; D gene uncertain. This clonotype originated in a woman aged 55-69 years with acute or convalescent COVID-19. The sample comprised peripheral blood. The CDR3, as DNA: TGCGCCAGCAGGACAAATTCACCCCTCCACTTT. Its translation: CASRTNSPLHF.